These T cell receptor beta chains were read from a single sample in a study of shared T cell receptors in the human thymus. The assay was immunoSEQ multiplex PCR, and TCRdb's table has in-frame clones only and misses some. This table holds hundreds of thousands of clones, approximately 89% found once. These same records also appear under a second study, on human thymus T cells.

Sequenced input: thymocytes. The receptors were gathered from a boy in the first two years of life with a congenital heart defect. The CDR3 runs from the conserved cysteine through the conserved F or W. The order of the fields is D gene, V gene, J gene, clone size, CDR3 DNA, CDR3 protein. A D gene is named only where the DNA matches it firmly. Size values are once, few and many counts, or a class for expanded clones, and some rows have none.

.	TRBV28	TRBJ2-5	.	TGTGCCAGCAGTTCCGGGAGTAGCATGGAGACCCAGTACTTC	CASSSGSSMETQYF
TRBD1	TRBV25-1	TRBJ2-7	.	TGTGCCAGCCAAAATAACCGGGACAGGGACTACGAGCAGTACTTC	CASQNNRDRDYEQYF
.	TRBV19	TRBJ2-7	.	TGTGCCAGTAGTAGGAAGACTACCGCCTACGAGCAGTACTTC	CASSRKTTAYEQYF
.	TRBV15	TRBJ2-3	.	TGTGCCACCAGCAGAGAGCCACTCACAGATACGCAGTATTTT	CATSREPLTDTQYF
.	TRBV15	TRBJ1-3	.	TGTGCCACCAGCAGAGGCGTAGACCCCGCGCGGGGAAACACCATATATTTT	CATSRGVDPARGNTIYF
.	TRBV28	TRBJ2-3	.	TGTGCCAGCAGTTGTGGCGGGATCGGCACAGATACGCAGTATTTT	CASSCGGIGTDTQYF
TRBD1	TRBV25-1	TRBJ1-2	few	TGTGCCAGCAGTGCCTTGGACAGGGAGGATGGCTACACCTTC	CASSALDREDGYTF
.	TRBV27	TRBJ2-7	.	TGTGCCAGCACCATCCAAGGGGGAGGGCCTCAGTACTTC	CASTIQGGGPQYF
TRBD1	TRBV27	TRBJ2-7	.	TGTGCCAGCAGTTCCACCCGGGACAGGGGGCAAGAGCAGTACTTC	CASSSTRDRGQEQYF
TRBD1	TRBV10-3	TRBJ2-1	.	TGTGCCAACTCGGACAGGGAGGATGAGCAGTTCTTC	CANSDREDEQFF
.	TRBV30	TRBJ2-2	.	TGTGCCTGGAGTGTACCCAGGGCCACCGGGGAGCTGTTTTTT	CAWSVPRATGELFF
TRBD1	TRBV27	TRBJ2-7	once	TGTGCCAGCAGTTCCTACCAGACAGGGATTTCCTACGAGCAGTACTTC	CASSSYQTGISYEQYF
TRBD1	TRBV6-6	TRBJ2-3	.	TGTGCCAGCGGCCGACAGGGGCTGAGCACAGATACGCAGTATTTT	CASGRQGLSTDTQYF
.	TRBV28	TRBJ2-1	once	TGTGCCAGCAGTATAACCTTGGAGGATAGGCAGTTCTTC	CASSITLEDRQFF
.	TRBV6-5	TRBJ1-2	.	TGTGCCAGCAGTTACCTCACCCCTGGGACAAACTATGGCTACACCTTC	CASSYLTPGTNYGYTF
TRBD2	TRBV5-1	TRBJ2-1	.	TGCGCCAGTAACCTCCGGAGGGTCAGAGCGGGGGGAGGCAATGAGCAGTTCTTC	CASNLRRVRAGGGNEQFF
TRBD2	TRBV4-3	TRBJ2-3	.	TGCGCCAGCAGCCAAGATGGGGGAGGGAGGACCTCAGATACGCAGTATTTT	CASSQDGGGRTSDTQYF
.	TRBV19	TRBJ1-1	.	TGTGCCAGTAGTTTTAACAGGGAGCAGGTGAACACTGAAGCTTTCTTT	CASSFNREQVNTEAFF
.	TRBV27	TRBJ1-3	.	TGTGCCAGCAGTTCTCTCCAGGGAGGTACTGGAAACACCATATATTTT	CASSSLQGGTGNTIYF
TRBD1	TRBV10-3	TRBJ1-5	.	TGTGCCATCAGCCGGGACAGGCCCAATCAGCCCCAGCATTTT	CAISRDRPNQPQHF
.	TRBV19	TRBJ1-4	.	TGTGCCAGTACCGGACATCCTAATGAAAAACTGTTTTTT	CASTGHPNEKLFF
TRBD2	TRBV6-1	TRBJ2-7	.	TGTGCCAGCAGTGTTCATGCGCCTAGCGGGGGTATGTACTTC	CASSVHAPSGGMYF
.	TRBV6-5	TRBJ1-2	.	TGTGCCAGCAGTTACCGCCGAAAACAGGGTTCGGGTGGCTACACCTTC	CASSYRRKQGSGGYTF
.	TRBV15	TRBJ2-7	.	TGTGCCACCAGCAGAGAACAGGGCTCCTACGAGCAGTACTTC	CATSREQGSYEQYF
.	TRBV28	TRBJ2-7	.	TGTGCCAGCAGTTTATGGGCACTATCCTACGAGCAGTACTTC	CASSLWALSYEQYF
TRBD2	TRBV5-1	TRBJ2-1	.	TGCGCCAGCAGCTTGGCCGGGAAGGGACTAGCGGAAATGAGCTCCTACAATGAGCAGTTCTTC	CASSLAGKGLAEMSSYNEQFF
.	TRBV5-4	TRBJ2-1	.	TGTGCCAGCAGCCCGGACTGGTACAATGAGCAGTTCTTC	CASSPDWYNEQFF
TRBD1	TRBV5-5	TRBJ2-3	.	TGTGCCAGCAGCCCCGGACAGGGGGCGCTGAACTCGGCTAGCACAGATACGCAGTATTTT	CASSPGQGALNSASTDTQYF
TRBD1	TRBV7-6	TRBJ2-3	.	TGTGCCAGCAGCTCTCGACTGACAGGGGTTTTTGGAGATACGCAGTATTTT	CASSSRLTGVFGDTQYF
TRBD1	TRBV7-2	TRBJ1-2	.	TGTGCCAGCAGCCGTTGGACAGGGTGGAGCTACACCTTC	CASSRWTGWSYTF
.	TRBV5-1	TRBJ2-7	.	TGCGCCAGCAGCTTGGCCGGAGAATCCTACGAGCAGTACTTC	CASSLAGESYEQYF
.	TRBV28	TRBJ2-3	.	TGTGCCAGCAGTCCACCAGGGGAATCAGATACGCAGTATTTT	CASSPPGESDTQYF
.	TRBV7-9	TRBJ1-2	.	TGTGCCAGCAGCTCCGCAGAACAGAGGGACTATGGCTACACCTTC	CASSSAEQRDYGYTF
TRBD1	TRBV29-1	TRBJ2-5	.	TGCAGCGCGTCCGGGACAGGGGGATCGAAGACCCAGTACTTC	CSASGTGGSKTQYF
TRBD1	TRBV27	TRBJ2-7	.	TGTGCCAGCAGTTTCGGACCCGGGACAGAGACCTACGAGCAGTACTTC	CASSFGPGTETYEQYF
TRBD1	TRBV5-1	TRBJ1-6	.	TGCGCCAGCAGCTTGATTTGGGACAGAGGTTCACCCCTCCACTTT	CASSLIWDRGSPLHF
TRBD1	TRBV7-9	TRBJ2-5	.	TGTGCCAGCAGCTTGGGGGGGACCGGGACAGGGGTGACCCAGTACTTC	CASSLGGTGTGVTQYF
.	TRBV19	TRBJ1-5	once	TGTGCCAGTAGTACCCTGGGACTCAATCAGCCCCAGCATTTT	CASSTLGLNQPQHF
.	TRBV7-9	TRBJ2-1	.	TGTGCCAGCAGCTTAACGACAGTTACCTACAATGAGCAGTTCTTC	CASSLTTVTYNEQFF
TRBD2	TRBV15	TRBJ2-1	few	TGTGCCACCAGCAGAGATCTAAGGCGGGAGGTCTTTAATGAGCAGTTCTTC	CATSRDLRREVFNEQFF
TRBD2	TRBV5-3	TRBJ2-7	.	TGTGCCAGAAGCTTAGGACTAGTTTTCACCTACGAGCAGTACTTC	CARSLGLVFTYEQYF
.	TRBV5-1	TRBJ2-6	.	TGCGCCAGCAGCTGGACCGACAGGCTCTCTGGGGCCAACGTCCTGACTTTC	CASSWTDRLSGANVLTF
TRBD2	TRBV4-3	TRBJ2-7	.	TGCGCCAGCAGCCAAAGGACTAGTCAATCCTACGAGCAGTACTTC	CASSQRTSQSYEQYF
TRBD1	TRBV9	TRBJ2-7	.	TGTGCCAGCAGCCCCGCGACAGGGTACGAGCAGTACTTC	CASSPATGYEQYF
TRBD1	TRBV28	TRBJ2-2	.	TGTGCCAGCAGCCCGCGGACAGGGTACACCGGGGAGCTGTTTTTT	CASSPRTGYTGELFF
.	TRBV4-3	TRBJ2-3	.	TGCGCCAGCAGCCACACCCTCGGGATAGCGGACACAGATACGCAGTATTTT	CASSHTLGIADTDTQYF
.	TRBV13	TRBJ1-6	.	TGTGCCAGCAGCAGGGACACCGAAAATTCACCCCTCCACTTT	CASSRDTENSPLHF
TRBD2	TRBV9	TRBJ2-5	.	TGTGCCAGCAGCGTAGCCCCTCCGGGAGGACAAGAGACCCAGTACTTC	CASSVAPPGGQETQYF
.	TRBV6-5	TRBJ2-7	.	TGTGCCAGCAGACGGGACTGGTCCTACGAGCAGTACTTC	CASRRDWSYEQYF
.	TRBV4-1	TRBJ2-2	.	TGCGCCAGCAGCCAAAGGGGGGGGGACACCGGGGAGCTGTTTTTT	CASSQRGGDTGELFF
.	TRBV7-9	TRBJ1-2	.	TGTGCCAGCAGCTCAGATACCGGGACTAACTATGGCTACACCTTC	CASSSDTGTNYGYTF
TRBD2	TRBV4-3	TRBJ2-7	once	TGCGCCAGCAGCCAATCACGGCGGACTAGCGGGACCCCCTACGAGCAGTACTTC	CASSQSRRTSGTPYEQYF
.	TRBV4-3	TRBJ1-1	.	TGCGCCAGCAGGCCCTCTGGGCTCGGGGGAGCTTTCTTT	CASRPSGLGGAFF